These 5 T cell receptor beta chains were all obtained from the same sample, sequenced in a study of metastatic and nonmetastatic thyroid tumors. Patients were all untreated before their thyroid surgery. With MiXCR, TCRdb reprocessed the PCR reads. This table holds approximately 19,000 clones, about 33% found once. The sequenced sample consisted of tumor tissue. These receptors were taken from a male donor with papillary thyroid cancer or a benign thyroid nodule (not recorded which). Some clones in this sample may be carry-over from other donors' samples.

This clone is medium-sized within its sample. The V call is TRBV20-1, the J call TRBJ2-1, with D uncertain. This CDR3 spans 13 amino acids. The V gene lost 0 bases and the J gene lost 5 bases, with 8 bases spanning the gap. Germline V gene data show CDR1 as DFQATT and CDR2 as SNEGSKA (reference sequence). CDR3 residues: CSARDRSDNEQFF. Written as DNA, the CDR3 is TGCAGTGCTAGAGATCGGAGCGACAATGAGCAGTTCTTC.

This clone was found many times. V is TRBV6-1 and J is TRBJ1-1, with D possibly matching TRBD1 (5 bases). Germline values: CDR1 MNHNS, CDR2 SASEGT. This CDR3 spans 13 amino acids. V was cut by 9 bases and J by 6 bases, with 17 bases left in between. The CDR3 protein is CASTGPRAAEAFF. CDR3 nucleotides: TGTGCCAGTACGGGACCTAGAGCCGCTGAAGCTTTCTTT.

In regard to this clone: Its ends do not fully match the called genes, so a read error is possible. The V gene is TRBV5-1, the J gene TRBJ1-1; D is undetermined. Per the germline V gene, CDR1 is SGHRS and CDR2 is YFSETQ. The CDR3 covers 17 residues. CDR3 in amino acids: CPSSLLGRPTCNTEAFF. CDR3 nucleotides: TGCCCCAGCAGCTTGCTTGGCCGCCCTACGTGTAACACTGAAGCTTTCTTT.

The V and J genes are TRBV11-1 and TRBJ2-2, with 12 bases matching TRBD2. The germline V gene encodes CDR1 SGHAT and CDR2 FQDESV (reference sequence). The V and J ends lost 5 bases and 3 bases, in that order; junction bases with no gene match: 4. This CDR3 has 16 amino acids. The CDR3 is CASSPTSGSYTGELFF. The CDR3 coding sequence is TGTGCCAGCAGCCCGACTAGCGGGAGTTACACCGGGGAGCTGTTTTTT.

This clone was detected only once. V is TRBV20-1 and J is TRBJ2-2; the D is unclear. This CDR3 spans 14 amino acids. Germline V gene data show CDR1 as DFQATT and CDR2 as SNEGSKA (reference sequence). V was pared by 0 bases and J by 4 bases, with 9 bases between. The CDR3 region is CSARDRRSTGELFF. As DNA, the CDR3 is TGCAGTGCTAGAGATCGGCGGAGCACCGGGGAGCTGTTTTTT.